The following is a TCR beta chain sequence with its context. This entry is derived from a study of T cell responses to AZD1222 COVID-19 vaccine. Between the trimmed V and J ends, which lost 6 bases and 9 bases, there was a span of 20 bases. The CDR3 contains 14 residues. CDR1 is MNHEY, CDR2 SVGEGT, per germline. The protocol was immunoSEQ multiplex PCR, while the TCRdb copy is restricted to in-frame clones and leaves out a portion. The data contain about 73,000 clones, nearly 90% of them singletons. The sequence derives from an adult who received the AZD1222 COVID-19 vaccine. This chain joins TRBV6-2 or TRBV6-3 and TRBJ1-1, with unresolved D. The sample was peripheral blood, taken 28 days after the second AZD1222 dose. The CDR3 bases are TGTGCCAGCAGCGATCCCACACAGAGTAAGAAAGCTTTCTTT. It is translated as CASSDPTQSKKAFF.